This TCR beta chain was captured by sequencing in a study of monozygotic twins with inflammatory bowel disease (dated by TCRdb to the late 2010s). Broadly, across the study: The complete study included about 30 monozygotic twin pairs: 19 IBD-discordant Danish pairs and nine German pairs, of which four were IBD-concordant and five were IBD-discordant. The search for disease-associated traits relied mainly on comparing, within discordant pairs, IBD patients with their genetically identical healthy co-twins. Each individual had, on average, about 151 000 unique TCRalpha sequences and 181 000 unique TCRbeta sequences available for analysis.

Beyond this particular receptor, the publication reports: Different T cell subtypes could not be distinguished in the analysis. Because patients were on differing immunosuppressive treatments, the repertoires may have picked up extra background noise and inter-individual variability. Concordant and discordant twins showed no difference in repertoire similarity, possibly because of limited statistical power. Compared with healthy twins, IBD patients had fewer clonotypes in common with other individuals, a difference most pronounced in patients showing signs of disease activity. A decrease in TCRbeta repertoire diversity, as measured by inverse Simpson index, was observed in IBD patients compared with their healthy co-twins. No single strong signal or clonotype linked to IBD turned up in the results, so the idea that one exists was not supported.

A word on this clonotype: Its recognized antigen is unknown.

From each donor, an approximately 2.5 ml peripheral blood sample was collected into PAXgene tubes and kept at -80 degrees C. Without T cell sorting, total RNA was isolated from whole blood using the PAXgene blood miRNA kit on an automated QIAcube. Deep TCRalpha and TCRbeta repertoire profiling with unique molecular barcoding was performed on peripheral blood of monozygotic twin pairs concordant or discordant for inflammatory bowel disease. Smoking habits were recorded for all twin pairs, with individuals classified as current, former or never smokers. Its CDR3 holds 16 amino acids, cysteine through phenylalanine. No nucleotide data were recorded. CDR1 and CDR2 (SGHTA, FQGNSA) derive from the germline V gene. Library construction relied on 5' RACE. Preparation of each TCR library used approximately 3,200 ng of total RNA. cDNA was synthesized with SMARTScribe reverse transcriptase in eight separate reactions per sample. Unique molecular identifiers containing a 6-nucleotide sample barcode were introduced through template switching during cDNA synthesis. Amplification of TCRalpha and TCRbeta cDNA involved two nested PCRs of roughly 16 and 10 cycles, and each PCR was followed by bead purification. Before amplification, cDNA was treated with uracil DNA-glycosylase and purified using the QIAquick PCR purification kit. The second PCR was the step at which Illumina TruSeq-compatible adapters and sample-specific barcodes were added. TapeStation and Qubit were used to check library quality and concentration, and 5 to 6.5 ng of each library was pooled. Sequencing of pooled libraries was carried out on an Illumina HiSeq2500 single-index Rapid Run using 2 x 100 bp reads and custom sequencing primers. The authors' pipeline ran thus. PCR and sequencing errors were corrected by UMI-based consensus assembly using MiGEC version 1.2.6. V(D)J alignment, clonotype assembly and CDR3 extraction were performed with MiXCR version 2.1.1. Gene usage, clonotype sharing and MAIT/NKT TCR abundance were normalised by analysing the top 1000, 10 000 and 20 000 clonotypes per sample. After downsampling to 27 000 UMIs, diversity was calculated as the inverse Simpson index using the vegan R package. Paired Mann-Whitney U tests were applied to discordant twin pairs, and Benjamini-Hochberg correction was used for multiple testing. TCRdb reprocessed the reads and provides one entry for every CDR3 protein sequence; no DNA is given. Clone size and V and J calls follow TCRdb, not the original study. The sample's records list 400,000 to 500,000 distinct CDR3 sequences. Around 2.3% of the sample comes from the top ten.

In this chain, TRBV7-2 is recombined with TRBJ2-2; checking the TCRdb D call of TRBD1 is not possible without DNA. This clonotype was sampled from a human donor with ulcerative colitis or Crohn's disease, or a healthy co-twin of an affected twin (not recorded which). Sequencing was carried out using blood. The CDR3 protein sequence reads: CASSSRQGAWTGELFF.